These 18 T cell receptor beta chains originate from one sample sequenced in a study of shared clonotypes between healthy human individuals. Produced via immunoSEQ multiplex PCR; TCRdb's table is partial and in-frame only. The sample contains 100,000 to 130,000 clones, 68% of which appear only once. Specimen: memory CD8+ T cells sorted from blood. Subset reported: CD45RO+ cells pooled with CCR7-negative TemRA cells. These receptors came from a woman aged 25 to 45 in good health.

This rearrangement joins TRBV28 to TRBJ1-4, with D perhaps TRBD1 (5 bases). V was trimmed by 8 bases and J by 8 bases, leaving 15 bases between them. The CDR3 sequence is 13 residues long. From germline, CDR1 is MDHEN and CDR2 SYDVKM. CDR3 in amino acids: CASHGGGFEKLFF. Written as DNA, the CDR3 is TGTGCCAGCCACGGGGGGGGATTCGAAAAACTGTTTTTT.

The chain couples TRBV6-4 to TRBJ1-6; D gene uncertain. The germline V and J ends were trimmed by 6 bases and 9 bases, with 18 bases remaining between them. Germline assignment: CDR1 MRHNA and CDR2 SNTAGT. The CDR3 totals 15 residues. CDR3 in DNA: TGTGCCAGCAGGGACCGGGCCTATCAGCCTTCACCCCTCCACTTT. Its translation is CASRDRAYQPSPLHF.

V and J are TRBV5-4 and TRBJ2-1, with D perhaps matching TRBD2 (6 bases). This CDR3 is 14 amino acids long. V was pared by 4 bases and J by 7 bases, with 15 bases between. Per germline, CDR1 SGHNT and CDR2 YYREEE (reference sequence). CDR3 sequence (DNA): TGTGCCAGCAGCAGTCTCGGGACTCGGAATGAGCAGTTCTTC. As protein: CASSSLGTRNEQFF. Together with reference TRBV5-4 and TRBJ2-1, the CDR3 gives the full variable domain: ETGVTQSPTHLIKTRGQQVTLRCSSQSGHNTVSWYQQALGQGPQFIFQYYREEENGRGNFPPRFSGLQFPNYSSELNVNALELDDSALYLCASSSLGTRNEQFFGPGTRLTVL.

This chain joins TRBV7-2 and TRBJ2-7; D is undetermined. CDR1 and CDR2 from the germline V gene are SGHTA and FQGNSA. CDR3 length: 13 amino acids. Between the trimmed V and J ends, which lost 3 bases and 6 bases, there was a span of 12 bases. The CDR3: CASSFSTWTEQYF. CDR3 nucleotides: TGTGCCAGCAGCTTCTCGACCTGGACCGAGCAGTACTTC.

Note on this clone: The junction departs from the called germline gene at one end, perhaps through a read error. The CDR3 region is CSATGLAGPIF. CDR3 DNA sequence: TGCAGTGCCACAGGACTAGCGGGACCAATCTTC. The chain couples TRBV20-1 to TRBJ2-1; 12 positions agree with TRBD2. The CDR3 covers 11 residues. CDR1 and CDR2 (germline): DFQATT, SNEGSKA (reference sequence).

V is TRBV20-1 and J is TRBJ1-1; no clear D gene. This CDR3 comprises 11 residues. Germline CDR1 reads DFQATT; CDR2 reads SNEGSKA (reference sequence). The V end was cut by 2 bases, the J end by 4 bases, with 5 bases between. CDR3: CSARMGTEAFF. The CDR3 region has the DNA TGCAGTGCTAGAATGGGCACTGAAGCTTTCTTT.

The chain joins TRBV11-2 to TRBJ2-1; D is tentatively TRBD1 or TRBD2 (5 bases each). The CDR3 is 15 amino acids. Trimming took off 4 bases at V and 4 bases at J, with 14 bases between the two ends. Germline CDR1 reads SGHAT; CDR2 reads FQNNGV. The CDR3 nucleotides read TGTGCCAGCAGCTCGTCCCGGGACGTATACAATGAGCAGTTCTTC. This sequence encodes CASSSSRDVYNEQFF.

This chain links TRBV4-1 with TRBJ2-1; TRBD2 matches 9 bases. V shed 4 bases, J shed 10 bases, and the junction held 11 bases outside the gene matches. The CDR3 covers 15 residues. Germline CDR1 reads MGHRA; CDR2 reads YSYEKL. CDR3 amino acids: CASSPLVAGGLEQFF. The CDR3 region has the DNA TGCGCCAGCAGCCCCTTAGTGGCGGGAGGGCTCGAGCAGTTCTTC.

This chain joins TRBV18 and TRBJ2-7, with a weak D call TRBD2 (5 bases). The CDR3 loop spans 16 amino acids. CDR1 and CDR2 (germline): KGHSH, LQKENI. Trimming took 2 bases from V and 0 from J, leaving 14 bases between them. The CDR3 sequence: CASSPGVGRNSYEQYF. CDR3 sequence (DNA): TGTGCCAGCTCACCAGGGGTGGGGAGAAACTCCTACGAGCAGTACTTC.

The chain recombines TRBV5-5 with TRBJ1-2, with a tentative D call TRBD1 (5 bases). CDR3 length: 13 residues. The V end was cut by 4 bases, the J end by 13 bases, with 20 bases between. Germline CDR1 reads SGHKS; CDR2 reads YYEKEE (reference sequence). The CDR3, as DNA: TGTGCCAGCAGCCGACTGGCAGGGTGGGCGGCCACCTTC. As protein: CASSRLAGWAATF.

This clone appeared once. The V gene is TRBV4-1, the J gene TRBJ2-7, with D possibly TRBD2 on 6 matching bases. CDR1 and CDR2 (germline): MGHRA, YSYEKL. The V end was cut by 0 bases, the J end by 3 bases, with 12 bases between. This CDR3 spans 15 amino acids. CDR3 sequence reads: CASSQEPGLIYEQYF. CDR3 DNA: TGCGCCAGCAGCCAAGAACCGGGACTCATCTACGAGCAGTACTTC.

This clone was seen more than once but under ten times. J is TRBJ1-2 and V is TRBV6-6; 10 bases agree with TRBD1. The V gene end was trimmed by 6 bases and the J gene end by 8 bases; junction bases not matched to a gene: 9. The CDR3 length is 14 residues. Looked up from germline, CDR1 is MNHNY and CDR2 is SVGAGI (reference sequence). The CDR3 nucleotides read TGTGCCAGCAGACGACTGACAGGGGGCGGCGGCTACACCTTC. Translating it yields CASRRLTGGGGYTF.

The chain joins TRBV6-1 to TRBJ1-2; D gene uncertain. This CDR3 spans 11 amino acids. Deletions cut 8 bases from V and 2 bases from J, with 6 bases between. In germline, CDR1 is MNHNS, CDR2 SASEGT. CDR3 residues: CASPGNYGYTF. In nucleotides, the CDR3 is TGTGCCAGCCCAGGCAACTATGGCTACACCTTC.

The chain's CDR3 is CASTPWTGSEQYF. CDR3 nucleotides: TGTGCCAGCACCCCGTGGACAGGCAGCGAGCAGTACTTC. V gene TRBV27 combines with J gene TRBJ2-5, with TRBD1 identical over 7 bases. The J call may not be correct, given that the DNA end is closer to TRBJ2-7. The CDR3 has 13 residues. Germline V gene sequence: CDR1 MNHEY, CDR2 SMNVEV (reference sequence).

The genes are TRBV4-2 and TRBJ1-2; D is undetermined. The CDR3 loop spans 18 amino acids. V lost 0 bases to trimming and J lost 4 bases, with 21 bases between them. Germline CDR1 LGHNA, CDR2 YNFKEQ. This CDR3 reads CASSQDIVRRLNFYGYTF. The DNA of the CDR3 is TGTGCCAGCAGCCAAGATATAGTGAGGAGACTTAATTTCTATGGCTACACCTTC.

V usage is TRBV4-1 and J usage is TRBJ2-7; D gene ambiguous. V gave up 0 bases and J gave up 10 bases, with 13 bases separating them. The CDR3 contains 13 residues. Germline CDR1 reads MGHRA; CDR2 reads YSYEKL. CDR3 sequence (DNA): TGCGCCAGCAGCCAAGAATCCGTTTCCCTACAGTACTTC. Protein: CASSQESVSLQYF.

The chain has TRBV9 and TRBJ1-2, with TRBD1 matching 7 bases. This CDR3 has 17 amino acids. The junction had 12 bases not matched to a gene; V was cut back by 0 bases and J by 4 bases. CDR1 SGDLS and CDR2 YYNGEE come from the germline V gene. This chain's CDR3 is CASSVGLDRTTSYGYTF. The CDR3 region has the DNA TGTGCCAGCAGCGTAGGACTGGACAGGACGACTAGCTATGGCTACACCTTC.

V usage is TRBV7-9 and J usage is TRBJ2-7; 8 nucleotides match TRBD2. Germline trimming cut 5 bases from V and 4 bases from J; bases unmatched to any gene: 13. The CDR3 consists of 16 residues. The germline V gene encodes CDR1 SEHNR and CDR2 FQNEAQ (reference sequence). The CDR3 here is CASSHPPGTRYYEQYF. In nucleotides, the CDR3 is TGTGCCAGCAGCCACCCTCCCGGGACTAGATATTACGAGCAGTACTTC.